A single sample is the source of the 11 T cell receptor beta chains below, sequenced in a study of blood T cell repertoires in COVID-19. The method was immunoSEQ multiplex PCR; TCRdb's version includes in-frame clones alone and lacks a portion of them. The data hold about 150,000 clones, with under 85% observed a single time. Material for sequencing was peripheral blood. These receptors were collected from an elderly man with COVID-19, enrolled during active disease.

This clone came up a few times. This sequence joins TRBV19 and TRBJ1-4; D might be TRBD1 (5 bases). Germline V gene sequence: CDR1 LNHDA, CDR2 SQIVND (reference sequence). V gave up 2 bases and J gave up 8 bases, with 12 bases separating them. The length of the CDR3 is 14 residues. The CDR3 DNA reads as TGTGCCAGTAGTATAACTGGGGCTGGGGAAAAACTGTTTTTT. Amino acids: CASSITGAGEKLFF.

The chain uses TRBV15 and TRBJ2-7; 15 bases line up with TRBD2. This CDR3 region has 17 residues. Germline loops: CDR1 LNHNV, CDR2 YYDKDF (reference sequence). V dropped 3 bases and J dropped 2; count of bases not matched to a gene: 5. The CDR3 protein is CATSRDGTSGGPYEQYF. The CDR3 bases are TGTGCCACCAGCAGGGATGGGACTAGCGGGGGGCCCTACGAGCAGTACTTC. The variable domain in full, with the rest retrieved from reference TRBV15 and TRBJ2-7, is DAMVIQNPRYQVTQFGKPVTLSCSQTLNHNVMYWYQQKSSQAPKLLFHYYDKDFNNEADTPDNFQSRRPNTSFCFLDIRSPGLGDTAMYLCATSRDGTSGGPYEQYFGPGTRLTVT.

V and J are TRBV19 and TRBJ1-4, with TRBD1 matching over 8 bases. This CDR3 has 14 amino acids. The trim removed 5 bases at V and 7 bases at J, leaving 6 bases unmatched. Germline loops: CDR1 LNHDA, CDR2 SQIVND (reference sequence). CDR3: CASSPQGVTEKLFF. CDR3 coding DNA: TGTGCCAGTAGTCCACAGGGGGTTACTGAAAAACTGTTTTTT.

The table lists this clone with a count of one. The V call is TRBV7-3, the J call TRBJ1-1; no clear D gene. V was shortened by 6 bases and J by 3 bases, with 11 bases between the two germline ends. From germline, CDR1 is SGHTA and CDR2 FQGTGA. The CDR3 sequence is 13 residues long. The CDR3, as DNA: TGTGCCAGCAGTGGACTGGGCGACACTGAAGCTTTCTTT. Translation: CASSGLGDTEAFF.

The V call is TRBV24-1, the J call TRBJ2-5; the match to TRBD2 covers 10 bases. This CDR3 region has 15 residues. Germline CDR1 is KGHDR and CDR2 is SFDVKD. J gave up 5 bases and V 3 bases, and 5 bases lay outside the gene matches. Written as DNA, the CDR3 is TGTGCCACCAGTGATGGGATAGCGGGGGGTGAGACCCAGTACTTC. This gives the protein CATSDGIAGGETQYF.

Worth noting for this clone: The same CDR3 can be traced to other DNA sequences in this sample. The chain uses TRBV28 and TRBJ2-1; 7 bases agree with TRBD1. V trimming: 6 bases; J trimming: 4 bases; junction bases outside the gene matches: 0. CDR3 length equals 12 residues. Germline V gene lookup returns CDR1 MDHEN and CDR2 SYDVKM. CDR3 loop: CASRQGYNEQFF. The DNA for the CDR3 is TGTGCCAGCAGACAGGGGTACAATGAGCAGTTCTTC.

V and J are TRBV18 and TRBJ2-3, with 7 bases aligning to TRBD2. CDR3 length: 15 amino acids. Trimming at V came to 4 bases and at J to 2 bases, leaving 6 bases not matched to a gene. The germline CDR1 and CDR2 sequences are KGHSH and LQKENI. In DNA form, the CDR3 reads TGTGCCAGCTCACGACAAGCGGGGCTCACAGATACGCAGTATTTT. It is translated as CASSRQAGLTDTQYF. Complete variable domain (other parts from reference TRBV18 and TRBJ2-3): NAGVMQNPRHLVRRRGQEARLRCSPMKGHSHVYWYRQLPEEGLKFMVYLQKENIIDESGMPKERFSAEFPKEGPSILRIQQVVRGDSAAYFCASSRQAGLTDTQYFGPGTRLTVL.

The chain combines TRBV6-2 or TRBV6-3 with TRBJ1-4; no definite D call. The CDR3 spans 14 residues. CDR1 MNHEY and CDR2 SVGEGT come from the germline V gene. Trimming shortened V by 5 bases and J by 8 bases, and 15 bases separated the two germline ends. DNA of the CDR3: TGTGCCAGCAGTGACGTCAGCCTGGAGGAAAAACTGTTTTTT. Residues: CASSDVSLEEKLFF.

The chain combines TRBV5-6 with TRBJ1-2, with D perhaps TRBD1 (6 bases). Germline-derived CDR1 and CDR2 are SGHDT and YYEEEE. The CDR3 has 15 residues. V lost 2 bases and J lost 4, with 15 bases in between. This CDR3 reads CASSFERTDLYGYTF. The CDR3 nucleotides read TGTGCCAGCAGCTTTGAAAGGACAGACCTCTATGGCTACACCTTC.

V and J are TRBV21-1 and TRBJ2-4; the table's D call of TRBD1 was not tested on the DNA. TRBV21-1 is a pseudogene segment. This CDR3 has 15 residues. The CDR3 DNA sequence: TGTGCCAGCAGCAAAGGACGGCAGGGTGGAAACATTCAGTACTTC. Translating it yields CASSKGRQGGNIQYF.

This clone was detected once. This sequence joins TRBV6-6 and TRBJ1-1; a possible D gene is TRBD1 (6 bases). The CDR3 contains 15 residues. Germline CDR1 reads MNHNY; CDR2 reads SVGAGI (reference sequence). V was clipped by 6 bases and J by 6 bases, with 20 bases between them. CDR3 coding DNA: TGTGCCAGCAGCCCTCTAACAGGGTATGAGGCTGAAGCTTTCTTT. Translated: CASSPLTGYEAEAFF.